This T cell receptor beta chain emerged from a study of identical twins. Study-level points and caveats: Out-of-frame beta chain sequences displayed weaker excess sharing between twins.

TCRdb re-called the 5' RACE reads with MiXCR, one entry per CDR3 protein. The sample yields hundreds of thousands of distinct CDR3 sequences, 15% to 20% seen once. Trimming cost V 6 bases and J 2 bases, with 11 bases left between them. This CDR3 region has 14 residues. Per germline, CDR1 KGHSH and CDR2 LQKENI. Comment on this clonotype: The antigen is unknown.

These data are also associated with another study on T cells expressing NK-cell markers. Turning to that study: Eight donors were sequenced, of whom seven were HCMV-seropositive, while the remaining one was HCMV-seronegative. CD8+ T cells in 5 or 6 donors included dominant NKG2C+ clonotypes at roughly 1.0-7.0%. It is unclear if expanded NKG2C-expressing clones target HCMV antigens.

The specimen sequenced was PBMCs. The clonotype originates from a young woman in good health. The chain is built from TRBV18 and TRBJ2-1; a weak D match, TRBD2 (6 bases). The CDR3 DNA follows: TGTGCCAGCTCCGTAGCGGACACCTACAATGAGCAGTTCTTC. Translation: CASSVADTYNEQFF.